A single sample gave rise to the 24 T cell receptor beta chains below, sequenced in a study of Graves' ophthalmopathy and Graves' hyperthyroidism. Investigators amplified TCR beta CDR3 regions from RNA transcripts. After a first-round RT-PCR with HTBI primers, a second-round multiplex PCR was run. TCRdb fed the multiplex PCR reads into MiXCR, producing one record per CDR3 protein. The sample has about 1.2 million distinct CDR3 sequences, about 35% seen once. The sequencing input was peripheral blood or thyroid tissue (not recorded which). Receptor source: an adult man with Graves' hyperthyroidism.

The chain is built from TRBV12-3 or TRBV12-4 and TRBJ2-2; TRBD2 aligns across 11 bases. The CDR3 covers 16 residues. The V and J ends lost 5 bases and 2 bases, in that order; junction bases with no gene match: 4. The CDR3 region has the DNA TGTGCCAGCAGTCCGACTAGCGGGGATAACACCGGGGAGCTGTTTTTT. Translated, it gives CASSPTSGDNTGELFF.

This chain connects TRBV15 to TRBJ2-5; D is tentatively TRBD1 or TRBD2 (5 bases each). Germline values: CDR1 LNHNV, CDR2 YYDKDF (reference sequence). The CDR3 runs 16 residues. The V end lost 4 bases, the J end lost 1 base, and 16 bases lay between the germline ends. CDR3 coding DNA: TGTGCCACCAGCATGGGGGACGGCAACCTCCAAGAGACCCAGTACTTC. Its protein is CATSMGDGNLQETQYF. Full variable domain (missing parts from reference TRBV15 and TRBJ2-5): DAMVIQNPRYQVTQFGKPVTLSCSQTLNHNVMYWYQQKSSQAPKLLFHYYDKDFNNEADTPDNFQSRRPNTSFCFLDIRSPGLGDTAMYLCATSMGDGNLQETQYFGPGTRLLVL.

There are many counts of this clonotype. V is TRBV2 and J is TRBJ2-7; D unresolved. CDR1 and CDR2 (germline): SNHLY, FYNNEI. Trimming took off 7 bases at V and 0 bases at J, with 13 bases between the two ends. The CDR3 length is 14 residues. The CDR3 is CASMVRASSYEQYF. The CDR3 bases are TGTGCCAGCATGGTCCGTGCAAGCTCCTACGAGCAGTACTTC. Drawing the rest from reference TRBV2 and TRBJ2-7, the complete variable domain is EPEVTQTPSHQVTQMGQEVILRCVPISNHLYFYWYRQILGQKVEFLVSFYNNEISEKSEIFDDQFSVERPDGSNFTLKIRSTKLEDSAMYFCASMVRASSYEQYFGPGTRLTVT.

This clonotype showed up many times. The chain carries TRBV28 and TRBJ1-5; TRBD1 is a possible D gene (5 bases). Deletions cut 6 bases from V and 6 bases from J, with 9 bases between. The CDR3 has 12 amino acids. Per germline, CDR1 MDHEN and CDR2 SYDVKM. DNA for the CDR3: TGTGCCAGCAGCGTGGGGGTTCAGCCCCAGCATTTT. Amino acids: CASSVGVQPQHF. The complete variable domain, with remaining parts taken from reference TRBV28 and TRBJ1-5, reads DVKVTQSSRYLVKRTGEKVFLECVQDMDHENMFWYRQDPGLGLRLIYFSYDVKMKEKGDIPEGYSVSREKKERFSLILESASTNQTSMYLCASSVGVQPQHFGDGTRLSIL.

Points on this clonotype: It is unclear where the CDR3 begins or ends on the DNA, so no DNA is shown, and the CDR3 is as TCRdb lists it. The V gene is TRBV9, the J gene TRBJ1-1; TRBD1, as called in the table, went unchecked against the DNA. Both ends counted, the CDR3 spans 13 residues. Germline lookup yields CDR1 SGDLS and CDR2 YYNGEE. The CDR3 region is CASSVGGGTETFF.

This clonotype showed up many times. The chain links TRBV29-1 to TRBJ1-4, with 10 positions matching TRBD1. Germline V CDR1 and CDR2: SQVTM, ANQGSEA. This CDR3 comprises 14 residues. With 1 base clipped from V and 6 bases from J, the junction kept 2 bases outside the gene matches. The CDR3 nucleotides are TGCAGCGTTGAAGTGGGACAGGGGTATGAAAAACTGTTTTTT. This gives the protein CSVEVGQGYEKLFF.

This clonotype was found many times. This chain uses TRBV19 with TRBJ1-6, with D hard to call. Germline lookup yields CDR1 LNHDA and CDR2 SQIVND (reference sequence). This CDR3 is 12 amino acids long. V dropped 2 bases and J dropped 10 bases, with 6 bases sitting between them. The CDR3, as DNA: TGTGCCAGTAGTATACGAGGATCACCCCTCCACTTT. Its protein is CASSIRGSPLHF.

This clonotype has more than one count but fewer than ten. V is TRBV7-6 and J is TRBJ2-5; D is ambiguous. The CDR3 is 13 residues long. Germline CDR1 reads SGHVS; CDR2 reads FNYEAQ. V shed 5 bases and J shed 3 bases, with 10 bases lying between them. The DNA for the CDR3 is TGTGCCAGCAGCCATCTCAACGAAGAGACCCAGTACTTC. Translating it yields CASSHLNEETQYF.

CDR3 DNA sequence: TGTGCCAGCAGCATAATGGAGGCCAGGGGCCACTCTGGAAACACCATATATTTT. This encodes CASSIMEARGHSGNTIYF. This chain joins TRBV5-6 and TRBJ1-3; TRBD1 might be the D (6 bases). V was clipped by 4 bases and J by 0 bases, with 20 bases between them. The CDR3 contains 18 residues. From germline, CDR1 is SGHDT and CDR2 YYEEEE.

This clonotype was counted many times. The chain uses TRBV20-1 and TRBJ2-5; D gene uncertain. V lost 6 bases and J 0 bases, leaving 14 bases between the germline ends. CDR1 is DFQATT and CDR2 is SNEGSKA in the germline V gene (reference sequence). This CDR3 is built from 14 residues. CDR3: CSAQGLRYQETQYF. In nucleotides, the CDR3 is TGCAGTGCCCAAGGGTTGAGGTACCAAGAGACCCAGTACTTC.

There are many counts of this clonotype. The chain joins TRBV6-2 or TRBV6-3 to TRBJ2-7; weak D call: TRBD2 (6 bases). This CDR3 has 12 residues. Germline V gives CDR1 MNHEY, CDR2 SVGEGT. The V end was cut by 10 bases, the J end by 6 bases, with 16 bases between. CDR3: CATKISGAEQYF. CDR3 DNA sequence: TGTGCCACGAAAATATCGGGAGCCGAGCAGTACTTC.

The chain couples TRBV7-9 to TRBJ2-2; 7 bases match TRBD1. The V gene's germline CDR1 is SEHNR and CDR2 FQNEAQ (reference sequence). V lost 5 bases to trimming and J lost 0 bases; unmatched junction nucleotides: 6. CDR3 length equals 16 residues. CDR3 coding DNA: TGTGCCAGCAGCGCCCGGGGACAGACGAACACCGGGGAGCTGTTTTTT. Amino acid sequence: CASSARGQTNTGELFF. The full variable domain, rest sourced from reference TRBV7-9 and TRBJ2-2, is DTGVSQNPRHKITKRGQNVTFRCDPISEHNRLYWYRQTLGQGPEFLTYFQNEAQLEKSRLLSDRFSAERPKGSFSTLEIQRTEQGDSAMYLCASSARGQTNTGELFFGEGSRLTVL.

The V call is TRBV4-1, the J call TRBJ2-2, with 8 bases identical to TRBD1. J lost 6 bases, V lost 0 bases, and 3 bases had no gene match. This CDR3 comprises 15 residues. Germline CDR1 MGHRA, CDR2 YSYEKL. CDR3 in DNA: TGCGCCAGCAGCCAAGAGGACAGGGTTGCCGGGGAGCTGTTTTTT. It codes for CASSQEDRVAGELFF.

This clonotype was observed a single time. This may arise from a read error, as a much more abundant clone is one base away. This chain links TRBV29-1 with TRBJ2-5, with D perhaps matching TRBD2 (6 bases). CDR1 and CDR2 from the germline V gene are SQVTM and ANQGSEA. Deletions cut 4 bases from V and 4 bases from J, with 22 bases between. The CDR3 consists of 16 residues. CDR3 nucleotides: TGCAGCGTTGTCTCCCGTAGCGGACCAAAGGGAGAGACCCAGTACTTC. Its translation: CSVVSRSGPKGETQYF. The variable domain in full, completed from reference TRBV29-1 and TRBJ2-5, reads SAVISQKPSRDICQRGTSLTIQCQVDSQVTMMFWYRQQPGQSLTLIATANQGSEATYESGFVIDKFPISRPNLTFSTLTVSNMSPEDSSIYLCSVVSRSGPKGETQYFGPGTRLLVL.

This clonotype was seen at least ten times. This rearrangement joins TRBV11-2 to TRBJ1-1; 7 bases match TRBD1. V was pared by 4 bases and J by 4 bases, with 6 bases of the junction left unmatched. The germline CDR1 and CDR2 sequences are SGHAT and FQNNGV. This CDR3 contains 14 residues. For the CDR3, the DNA is TGTGCCAGCAGCTGGGGCGGACAGGTCACTGAAGCTTTCTTT. Amino acid sequence: CASSWGGQVTEAFF. The full variable domain, with the rest looked up from reference TRBV11-2 and TRBJ1-1, is EAGVAQSPRYKIIEKRQSVAFWCNPISGHATLYWYQQILGQGPKLLIQFQNNGVVDDSQLPKDRFSAERLKGVDSTLKIQPAKLEDSAVYLCASSWGGQVTEAFFGQGTRLTVV.

As regards this clonotype: The junction and the germline gene differ at one end; a read error may be behind it. The chain joins TRBV29-1 to TRBJ2-6; D may be TRBD1 or TRBD2 (6 bases each). This CDR3 contains 12 residues. The germline V gene has CDR1 SQVTM and CDR2 ANQGSEA. CDR3 coding DNA: TGCAGCGTTGAAGAAGGGGGAGGCACTGAAGCTTTC. This encodes CSVEEGGGTEAF.

This clonotype was found many times. The J gene is TRBJ2-2, the V gene TRBV29-1; no clear D gene. Trimming cost V 6 bases and J 6 bases, with 17 bases left between them. Germline V gene lookup returns CDR1 SQVTM and CDR2 ANQGSEA. The CDR3 extends over 14 amino acids. In DNA form, the CDR3 reads TGCAGCGTCCGATCAGCCAACGGCGCCGGGGAGCTGTTTTTT. Encoded protein: CSVRSANGAGELFF.

This sequence joins TRBV25-1 and TRBJ1-6, with 9 bases lining up with TRBD1. The V segment lost 6 bases and the J segment 6 bases; nucleotides outside the gene matches: 6. The CDR3 extends over 15 amino acids. CDR1 and CDR2 (germline): MGHDK, SYGVNS. The DNA for the CDR3 is TGTGCCAGCAGGAACACAGGGGGCGGTAATTCACCCCTCCACTTT. Translated, it gives CASRNTGGGNSPLHF.

The gene calls are TRBV28 and TRBJ2-5, with D possibly being TRBD2 (5 bases). Trimming cost V 4 bases and J 5 bases, with 8 bases left between them. The CDR3 has 12 residues. Germline CDR1 and CDR2: MDHEN and SYDVKM. The CDR3: CASSYGMETQYF. DNA of the CDR3: TGTGCCAGCAGTTACGGGATGGAGACCCAGTACTTC.

For this clonotype: A read error is possible here, since a much larger clone lies one base away. The chain has TRBV9 and TRBJ1-4; 11 nucleotides line up with TRBD1. The CDR3 contains 14 residues. Germline CDR1 SGDLS, CDR2 YYNGEE. The CDR3 nucleotides read TGTGCCGGCAGCGGGACAGGGGGAAATGAAAAACTGTTTTTT. Amino acid sequence: CAGSGTGGNEKLFF.

This clonotype was seen repeatedly, ten times or more. The gene calls are TRBV29-1 and TRBJ2-7; 10 bases fit TRBD2. Losses at the gene ends were 6 bases for V and 6 bases for J; bases not matched to a gene: 5. The CDR3 extends over 12 amino acids. In germline, CDR1 is SQVTM, CDR2 ANQGSEA. The DNA of the CDR3 is TGCAGCGTCAAGCGGGAGGGCCCCGAGCAGTACTTC. Protein product: CSVKREGPEQYF.

V and J are TRBV6-2 or TRBV6-3 and TRBJ2-7; 10 bases fit TRBD1. The CDR3 spans 15 residues. CDR1 is MNHEY and CDR2 is SVGEGT in the germline V gene. V trimming: 6 bases; J trimming: 3 bases; junction bases outside the gene matches: 8. CDR3 region: CASRPGQGGVYEQYF. In DNA form, the CDR3 reads TGTGCCAGCAGACCTGGACAGGGGGGAGTCTACGAGCAGTACTTC.

This sequence joins TRBV6-2 or TRBV6-3 and TRBJ1-5; D is ambiguous. V shed 4 bases and J shed 9 bases, with 13 bases lying between them. This CDR3 is 13 amino acids long. Germline V lookup: CDR1 MNHEY, CDR2 SVGEGT. The CDR3 nucleotides are TGTGCCAGCAGTTCCCCAAGAATAGGGCCCCAGCATTTT. It yields the protein CASSSPRIGPQHF.

This clonotype was seen many times. The V gene is TRBV6-6, the J gene TRBJ1-2; no reliable D call. Trimming removed 2 bases at V and 8 bases at J, with 9 bases between. The CDR3 has 12 amino acids. Germline V gene sequence: CDR1 MNHNY, CDR2 SVGAGI (reference sequence). CDR3: CASSYGTNGYTF. The DNA for the CDR3 is TGTGCCAGCAGTTACGGCACCAACGGCTACACCTTC.